One and the same sample provided the 18 T cell receptor beta chains below, sequenced in a study of Graves' ophthalmopathy and Graves' hyperthyroidism (dated by TCRdb to between 2018 and 2020). The sequencer was an Illumina HiSeq 2000. For repertoire sequencing, TCR beta CDR3 regions were amplified from RNA transcripts. HTBI primers and the Qiagen OneStep RT-PCR kit were used in a first-round RT-PCR, which was followed by a second-round multiplex PCR, size selection and purification. TCRdb passed the public sequencing reads through fastp at Q25 and MiXCR, retaining productive beta sequences. A single entry per CDR3 protein holds the most common genes and DNA from its merged rows. This sample lists a few hundred thousand distinct CDR3 sequences; 39% were detected once. The top ten hold about 4.2% of the sample. Source material: peripheral blood or thyroid tissue (not recorded which). These TCRs come from an adult man with Graves' hyperthyroidism.

This clonotype was observed a handful of times. One end of the junction varies from germline; a read error may be responsible. The chain recombines TRBV7-7 with TRBJ2-3; no definite D call. Germline V CDR1 and CDR2: SSHAT, FNYEAQ (reference sequence). The CDR3 covers 15 residues. CDR3 DNA: TGTGCTAGCAGCTTGGGGATCAGTCAAACAGATACGCAGTATTTT. It encodes CASSLGISQTDTQYF.

This clonotype has ten or more counts. This sequence joins TRBV9 and TRBJ2-2; no definite D call. This CDR3 has 13 amino acids. V lost 0 bases and J lost 7, with 7 bases in between. Looked up from germline, CDR1 is SGDLS and CDR2 is YYNGEE. The CDR3, as DNA: TGTGCCAGCAGCGTAGGAGAATACGGGGAGCTGTTTTTT. It is translated as CASSVGEYGELFF. Full variable domain (outside the CDR3, taken from reference TRBV9 and TRBJ2-2): DSGVTQTPKHLITATGQRVTLRCSPRSGDLSVYWYQQSLDQGLQFLIQYYNGEERAKGNILERFSAQQFPDLHSELNLSSLELGDSALYFCASSVGEYGELFFGEGSRLTVL.

The genes are TRBV6-6 and TRBJ1-1; D uncertain. The germline gives CDR1 MNHNY, CDR2 SVGAGI (reference sequence). Trimming shortened V by 8 bases and J by 3 bases, and 13 bases separated the two germline ends. The CDR3 runs to 13 residues. CDR3 sequence: CASGNIQHTEAFF. The CDR3 coding sequence is TGTGCCAGCGGAAATATACAGCACACTGAAGCTTTCTTT.

This clonotype came up many times. The chain combines TRBV7-9 with TRBJ2-7; D remains unclear. CDR1 is SEHNR, CDR2 FQNEAQ, per germline (reference sequence). This CDR3 spans 17 amino acids. Trimming stripped 3 bases from V and 1 base from J, with 19 bases between. For the CDR3, the DNA is TGTGCCAGCAGCTTTGCTGGTGGACGGGTTGGTTCCTACGAGCAGTACTTC. It translates to CASSFAGGRVGSYEQYF.

The chain uses TRBV7-9 and TRBJ1-3; D unclear. Germline V lookup: CDR1 SEHNR, CDR2 FQNEAQ (reference sequence). Trimming left V 0 bases short and J 1 base short, with 7 bases between. The CDR3 totals 15 residues. The CDR3 loop is CASSLADRSGNTIYF. Written as DNA, the CDR3 is TGTGCCAGCAGCTTAGCGGACCGATCTGGAAACACCATATATTTT.

This clonotype occurred many times. The chain uses TRBV4-2 and TRBJ2-5; D is possibly TRBD2 (6 bases). Trimming pared 2 bases from V and 5 bases from J, leaving 12 bases between. The CDR3 extends over 14 amino acids. Germline-derived CDR1 and CDR2 are LGHNA and YNFKEQ. DNA of the CDR3: TGTGCCAGCAGCCAAAACCTAGCGAGCGAGACCCAGTACTTC. Protein: CASSQNLASETQYF.

This clonotype was picked up many times. This chain joins TRBV20-1 and TRBJ1-5; D is possibly TRBD1 (5 bases). This CDR3 has 12 amino acids. Germline V gene data show CDR1 as DFQATT and CDR2 as SNEGSKA (reference sequence). The V end lost 6 bases, the J end lost 5 bases, and 11 bases lay between the germline ends. Here the CDR3 DNA reads TGCAGTGCCGCACGGACATATCAGCCCCAGCATTTT. Its protein is CSAARTYQPQHF.

This clonotype was counted ten times or more. Here the CDR3 reads CASSLQASSETQYF. The CDR3 region has the DNA TGTGCCAGCAGCTTGCAAGCTTCTTCCGAGACCCAGTACTTC. The chain is built from TRBV5-8 and TRBJ2-5; D gene ambiguous. The CDR3 is 14 residues long. V was trimmed by 1 base and J by 5 bases, leaving 12 bases between them. The germline V gene encodes CDR1 SGHTS and CDR2 YDEGEE.

Many counts were recorded for this clonotype. The chain links TRBV5-1 to TRBJ1-1, with D tentatively TRBD1 (6 bases). Germline assignment: CDR1 SGHRS and CDR2 YFSETQ. The CDR3 extends over 13 amino acids. V lost 4 bases, J lost 3 bases, and 10 bases lay in between. CDR3 in DNA: TGCGCCAGCAGCCCAGGGGCAGACACTGAAGCTTTCTTT. This sequence encodes CASSPGADTEAFF.

CDR3 protein: CASSRTANSYEQYF. In DNA form, the CDR3 reads TGTGCCAGTAGTAGGACAGCCAACTCCTACGAGCAGTACTTC. The chain recombines TRBV19 with TRBJ2-7, with D possibly TRBD1 on 6 matching bases. CDR3 length equals 14 residues. V was clipped by 4 bases and J by 0 bases, with 10 bases between them. Germline lookup yields CDR1 LNHDA and CDR2 SQIVND (reference sequence).

This clonotype was detected a few times. This chain links TRBV6-4 with TRBJ1-1; D gene ambiguous. The V and J ends lost 7 bases and 1 base respectively, with 13 bases between them. This CDR3 contains 14 residues. Germline-derived CDR1 and CDR2 are MRHNA and SNTAGT. This CDR3 reads CASIPISENTEAFF. The CDR3 bases are TGTGCCAGCATTCCCATCAGCGAGAACACTGAAGCTTTCTTT.

As regards this clonotype: A much larger clone differs by one base, so this may be a read error. The V and J genes are TRBV10-3 and TRBJ2-7, with TRBD2 matching 8 bases. V lost 5 bases and J lost 3; bases outside the gene matches: 6. The CDR3 is made up of 14 amino acids. Germline V gives CDR1 ENHRY, CDR2 SYGVKD. CDR3: CAISYDGRDYEQYF. The CDR3 DNA is TGTGCCATCAGTTACGACGGGAGGGACTACGAGCAGTACTTC.

This clonotype was counted a few times. CDR3 in amino acids: CASSDGSPLHF. The CDR3 nucleotides are TGTGCCAGCAGTGACGGCTCACCCCTCCACTTT. The chain joins TRBV6-4 to TRBJ1-6; D gene unclear. Trimming took 2 bases from V and 10 from J, leaving 3 bases between them. CDR1 and CDR2 from the germline V gene are MRHNA and SNTAGT. The CDR3 covers 11 residues.

J is TRBJ1-2 and V is TRBV5-1; the match to TRBD1 covers 10 bases. J gave up 2 bases and V 2 bases, and 9 bases lay outside the gene matches. CDR1 and CDR2 (germline): SGHRS, YFSETQ. The CDR3 totals 17 residues. In DNA, the CDR3 is TGCGCCAGCAGCTTCGGAGGGACAGGGGTCGGCAACTATGGCTACACCTTC. It encodes CASSFGGTGVGNYGYTF.

Comment on this clonotype: The CDR3 ends on some other residue instead of the conserved phenylalanine or tryptophan, so this is likely a read error. The genes are TRBV7-9 and TRBJ2-7, with 14 bases lining up with TRBD2. The DNA end is more similar to TRBJ2-1, so the J call may be wrong. The CDR3 runs 16 residues. Germline V lookup: CDR1 SEHNR, CDR2 FQNEAQ (reference sequence). CDR3: CASSLKVGLAGVGQFL. For the CDR3, the DNA is TGTGCCAGCAGCTTGAAAGTGGGACTAGCGGGAGTCGGGCAGTTCCTC.

The chain uses TRBV18 and TRBJ1-1; D perhaps matches TRBD1 (5 bases). Germline CDR1 KGHSH, CDR2 LQKENI. V lost 0 bases and J 7 bases, leaving 15 bases between the germline ends. The CDR3 length is 15 residues. The CDR3 is CASSPPAGAWGEAFF. CDR3 sequence (DNA): TGTGCCAGCTCACCACCCGCCGGGGCGTGGGGTGAAGCTTTCTTT.

The genes are TRBV29-1 and TRBJ1-4; 10 bases are shared with TRBD1. This CDR3 spans 15 amino acids. The junction had 13 bases not matched to a gene; V was cut back by 7 bases and J by 8 bases. Per germline, CDR1 SQVTM and CDR2 ANQGSEA. The CDR3 DNA reads TGCAGCGAAGGGCAAGGGACAGGGGTAGGAGAAAAACTGTTTTTT. It codes for CSEGQGTGVGEKLFF.

The chain uses TRBV29-1 and TRBJ2-7; 8 nucleotides match TRBD1. J lost 7 bases, V lost 7 bases, and 15 bases had no gene match. Germline loops: CDR1 SQVTM, CDR2 ANQGSEA. The CDR3 has 14 residues. The CDR3, as DNA: TGCAGCGCACCTGGGACAGGCGCGTACGATGAGCAGTACTTC. Translating it yields CSAPGTGAYDEQYF.